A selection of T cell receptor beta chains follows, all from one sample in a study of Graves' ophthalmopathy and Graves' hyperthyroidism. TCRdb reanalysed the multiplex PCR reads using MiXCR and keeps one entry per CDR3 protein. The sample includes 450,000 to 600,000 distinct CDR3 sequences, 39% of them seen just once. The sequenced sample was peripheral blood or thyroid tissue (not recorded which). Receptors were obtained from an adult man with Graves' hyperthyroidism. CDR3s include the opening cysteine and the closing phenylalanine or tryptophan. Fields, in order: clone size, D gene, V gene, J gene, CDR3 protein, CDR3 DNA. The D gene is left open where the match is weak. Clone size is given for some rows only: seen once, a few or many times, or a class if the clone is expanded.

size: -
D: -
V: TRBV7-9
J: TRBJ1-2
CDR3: CASSQGGDGYTF
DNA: TGCGCCAGCAGCCAAGGGGGAGACGGCTACACCTTC

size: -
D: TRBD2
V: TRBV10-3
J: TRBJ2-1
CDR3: CAISELASGNEQFF
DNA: TGTGCCATCAGTGAGTTGGCTAGCGGCAATGAGCAGTTCTTC

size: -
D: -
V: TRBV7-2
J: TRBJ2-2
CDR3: CASSFDGGPTGELFF
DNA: TGTGCCAGCAGCTTCGATGGGGGCCCCACCGGGGAGCTGTTTTTT

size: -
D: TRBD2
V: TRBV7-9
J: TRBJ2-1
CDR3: CASSGVSSGPYNEQFF
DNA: TGTGCCAGCAGCGGGGTCTCTAGCGGGCCTTACAATGAGCAGTTCTTC

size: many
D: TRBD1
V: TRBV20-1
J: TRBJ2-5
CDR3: CSARDWTGGEETQYF
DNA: TGCAGTGCTAGAGATTGGACAGGGGGGGAAGAGACCCAGTACTTC

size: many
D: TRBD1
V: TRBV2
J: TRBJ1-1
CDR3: CASSDRGYTEAFF
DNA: TGTGCCAGCAGTGACAGGGGGTACACTGAAGCTTTCTTT

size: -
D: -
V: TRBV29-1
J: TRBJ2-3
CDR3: CSVAVTDTQYF
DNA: TGCAGCGTTGCAGTAACCGATACGCAGTATTTT

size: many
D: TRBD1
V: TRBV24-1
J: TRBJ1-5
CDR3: CATSDRDRDSNQPQHF
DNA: TGTGCCACCAGTGACCGGGACAGGGATAGCAATCAGCCCCAGCATTTT

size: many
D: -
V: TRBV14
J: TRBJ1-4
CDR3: CASSPVGAGNEKLFF
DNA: TGTGCCAGCAGCCCAGTGGGGGCTGGTAATGAAAAACTGTTTTTT

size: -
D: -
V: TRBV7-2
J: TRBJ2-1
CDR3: CASSSDRKQFF
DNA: TGTGCCAGCAGCTCAGACAGGAAGCAGTTCTTC

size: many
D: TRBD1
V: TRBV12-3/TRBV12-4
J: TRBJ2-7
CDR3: CASTAGQGAREQYF
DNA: TGTGCCAGCACTGCGGGACAGGGGGCGCGGGAGCAGTACTTC

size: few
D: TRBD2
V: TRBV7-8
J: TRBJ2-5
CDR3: CASSLVVAGGPEETQYF
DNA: TGTGCCAGCAGCTTAGTGGTAGCGGGGGGTCCGGAAGAGACCCAGTACTTC

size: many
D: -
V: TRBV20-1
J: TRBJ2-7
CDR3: CSARRLETSYEQYF
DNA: TGCAGTGCTAGAAGACTCGAGACCTCCTACGAGCAGTACTTC

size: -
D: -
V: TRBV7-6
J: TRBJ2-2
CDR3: CASSSGVGGFANTGELFF
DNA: TGTGCCAGCAGCTCCGGGGTTGGGGGCTTCGCGAACACCGGGGAGCTGTTTTTT

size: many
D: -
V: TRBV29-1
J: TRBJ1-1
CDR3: CSVEGGVGTEAFF
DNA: TGCAGCGTTGAAGGCGGGGTGGGGACTGAAGCTTTCTTT

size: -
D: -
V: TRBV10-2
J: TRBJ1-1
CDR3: CASSVRGPNTEAFF
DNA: TGCGCCAGCAGTGTAAGGGGACCGAACACTGAAGCTTTCTTT

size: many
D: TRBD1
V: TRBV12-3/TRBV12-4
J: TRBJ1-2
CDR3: CASRLTGQGLNYGYTF
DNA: TGTGCCAGCAGACTTACAGGACAGGGACTCAACTATGGCTACACCTTC

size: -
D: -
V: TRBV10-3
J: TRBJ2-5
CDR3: CDHLETQYF
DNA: TGTGACCATTTGGAGACCCAGTACTTC

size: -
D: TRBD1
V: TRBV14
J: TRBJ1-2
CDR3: CASSQSRDRAGFRKDYGYTF
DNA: TGTGCCAGCAGCCAATCCCGGGACAGGGCTGGTTTTCGTAAGGACTATGGCTACACCTTC

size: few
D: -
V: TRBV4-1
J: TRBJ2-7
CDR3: CASSQEVSGNYEQYF
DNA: TGCGCCAGCAGCCAAGAGGTCTCAGGGAACTACGAGCAGTACTTC

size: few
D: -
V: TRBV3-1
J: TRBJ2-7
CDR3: CASSQGRGDQYEQYF
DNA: TGTGCCAGCAGCCAAGGCAGGGGGGACCAATACGAGCAGTACTTC

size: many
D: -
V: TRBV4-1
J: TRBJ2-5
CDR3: CASSQEEGGGETQYF
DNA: TGCGCCAGCAGCCAAGAGGAGGGAGGAGGAGAGACCCAGTACTTC

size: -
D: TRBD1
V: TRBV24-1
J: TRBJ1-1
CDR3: CATSDNDRVQAPF
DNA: TGTGCCACCAGTGACAATGACAGGGTTCAAGCTCCCTTT

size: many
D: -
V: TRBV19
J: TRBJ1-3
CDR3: CASSIGSASLISGNTIYF
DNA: TGTGCCAGTAGTATAGGATCCGCCTCGCTGATCTCTGGAAACACCATATATTTT

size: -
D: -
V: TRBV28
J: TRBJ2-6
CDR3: CASSSYGQSGANVLTF
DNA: TGTGCCAGCAGTTCATACGGACAGTCTGGGGCCAACGTCCTGACTTTC

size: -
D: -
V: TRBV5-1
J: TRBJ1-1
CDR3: CASSAERGAEAFF
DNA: TGTGCCAGCAGCGCAGAGCGGGGGGCTGAAGCTTTCTTT

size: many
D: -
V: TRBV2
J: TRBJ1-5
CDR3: CASSARTGHQPQHF
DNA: TGTGCCAGCAGTGCTAGGACGGGACATCAGCCCCAGCATTTT

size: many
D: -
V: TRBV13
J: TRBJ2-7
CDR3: CASSLGQSLYEQYF
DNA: TGTGCCAGCAGCCTCGGACAGTCACTCTACGAGCAGTACTTC

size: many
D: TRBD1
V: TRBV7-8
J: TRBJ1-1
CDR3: CASSLVMSTGVGLTEAFF
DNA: TGTGCCAGCAGCTTAGTTATGTCCACAGGGGTGGGTTTGACTGAAGCTTTCTTT

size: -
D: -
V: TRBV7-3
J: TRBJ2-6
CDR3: CASSQAVGVSGANVPTF
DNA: TGTGCCAGCAGCCAGGCCGTAGGGGTATCTGGGGCCAACGTCCCGACTTTC

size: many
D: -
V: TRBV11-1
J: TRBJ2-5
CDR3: CASSLEQPQETQYF
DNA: TGTGCCAGCAGCTTAGAACAACCCCAAGAGACCCAGTACTTC

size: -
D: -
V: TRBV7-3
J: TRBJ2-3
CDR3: CASSLFTGTTDTQYF
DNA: TGTGCCAGCAGTTTATTTACAGGGACCACAGATACGCAGTATTTT

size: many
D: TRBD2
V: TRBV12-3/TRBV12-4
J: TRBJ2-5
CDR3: CASSLRRGAVETQYF
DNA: TGTGCCAGCAGTTTGCGGCGGGGGGCCGTAGAGACCCAGTACTTC

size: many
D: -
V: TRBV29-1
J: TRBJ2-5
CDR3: CSVEVNQETQYF
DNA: TGCAGCGTTGAAGTCAACCAAGAGACCCAGTACTTC

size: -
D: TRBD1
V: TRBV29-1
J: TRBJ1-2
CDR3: CSLTDRDYGYTF
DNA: TGCAGCTTGACCGACAGGGACTATGGCTACACCTTC

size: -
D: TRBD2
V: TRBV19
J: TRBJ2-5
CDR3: CASSIGRRLAGLETQYF
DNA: TGTGCCAGTAGTATCGGGAGGCGTCTAGCGGGATTGGAGACCCAGTACTTC

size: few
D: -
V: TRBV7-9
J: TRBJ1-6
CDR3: CASSLDGATPLHF
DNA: TGTGCCAGCAGCTTAGATGGGGCGACACCCCTCCACTTT

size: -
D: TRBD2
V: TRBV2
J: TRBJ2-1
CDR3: CASSERGTSGDNEQFF
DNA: TGTGCCAGCAGTGAACGCGGGACTAGCGGGGATAATGAGCAGTTCTTC

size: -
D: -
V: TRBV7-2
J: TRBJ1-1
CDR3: CASSLVELNTEAFF
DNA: TGTGCCAGCAGCTTAGTGGAGCTTAACACTGAAGCTTTCTTT

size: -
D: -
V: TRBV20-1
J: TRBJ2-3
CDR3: CSASVLSTDTQYF
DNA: TGCAGTGCTAGTGTTCTAAGCACAGATACGCAGTATTTT

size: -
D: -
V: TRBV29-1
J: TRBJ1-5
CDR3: CSVTGGAGNQPQHF
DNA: TGCAGCGTGACAGGTGGGGCAGGGAACCAGCCCCAGCATTTT

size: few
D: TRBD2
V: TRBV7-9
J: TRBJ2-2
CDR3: CASSSGLAGETGELFF
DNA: TGTGCCAGCAGCTCTGGACTAGCGGGTGAAACCGGGGAGCTGTTTTTT

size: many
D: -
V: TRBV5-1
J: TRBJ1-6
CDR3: CASSPTSNSPLHF
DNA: TGCGCCAGCAGCCCGACGTCCAATTCACCCCTCCACTTT

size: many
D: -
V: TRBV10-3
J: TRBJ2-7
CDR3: CAIRSQGGSYEQYF
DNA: TGTGCCATCAGGTCCCAGGGAGGATCCTACGAGCAGTACTTC

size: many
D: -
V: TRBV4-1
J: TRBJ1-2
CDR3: CASSQDSARSGYTF
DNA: TGCGCCAGCAGCCAAGATTCGGCCCGATCGGGCTACACCTTC

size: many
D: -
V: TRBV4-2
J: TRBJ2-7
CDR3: CASSQDFVKGRKFYEQYF
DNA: TGTGCCAGCAGCCAAGATTTCGTAAAGGGACGCAAGTTCTACGAGCAGTACTTC

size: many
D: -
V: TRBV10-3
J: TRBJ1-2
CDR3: CAISEGGISYGYTF
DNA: TGTGCCATCAGTGAAGGGGGAATTAGCTATGGCTACACCTTC

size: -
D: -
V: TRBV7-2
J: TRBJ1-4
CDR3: CASSPVPLGGKLFF
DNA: TGTGCCAGCTCACCAGTGCCATTGGGCGGGAAACTGTTTTTT

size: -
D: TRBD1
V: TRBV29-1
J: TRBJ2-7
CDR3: CSFGTGGAYEQYF
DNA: TGCAGCTTCGGGACAGGGGGCGCCTACGAGCAGTACTTC

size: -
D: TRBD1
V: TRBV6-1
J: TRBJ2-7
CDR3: CASSARTGHYYEQYF
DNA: TGTGCCAGCAGTGCGCGGACAGGACATTATTACGAGCAGTACTTC

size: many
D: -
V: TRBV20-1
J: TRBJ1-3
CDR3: CSAPSQNTIYF
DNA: TGCAGTGCTCCCTCCCAAAACACCATATATTTT

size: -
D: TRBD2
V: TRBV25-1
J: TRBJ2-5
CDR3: CASSVGTSVVETQYF
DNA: TGTGCCAGCAGCGTAGGGACTAGCGTGGTAGAGACCCAGTACTTC